Listed here are 23 T cell receptor beta chains from one sample, sequenced in a study of T cell clones after liver transplantation. TCRdb's table, derived via immunoSEQ multiplex PCR, lists solely in-frame clones and lacks some. The table lists around 75,000 clones, under 90% of them singletons. This material consisted of CD4+ T cells from blood, taken less than 50 months after liver transplant. The receptors derive from a human patient who received a liver transplant. The graft donor may account for some of the T cells.

This clone qualifies as medium-sized. This chain connects TRBV5-1 to TRBJ1-3; maybe TRBD1 (6 bases). This CDR3 is built from 16 residues. Germline lookup yields CDR1 SGHRS and CDR2 YFSETQ. V lost 4 bases and J lost 0, with 14 bases in between. CDR3 DNA sequence: TGCGCCAGCAGCCCAGCCACAGGGAGCTCTGGAAACACCATATATTTT. Translation gives CASSPATGSSGNTIYF.

V gene TRBV6-5 combines with J gene TRBJ1-2; no clear D gene. Germline lookup yields CDR1 MNHEY and CDR2 SVGAGI. This CDR3 comprises 16 residues. The V and J ends lost 0 bases and 3 bases respectively, with 14 bases between them. CDR3 sequence reads: CASSYSERESYYGYTF. Written as DNA, the CDR3 is TGTGCCAGCAGTTACTCCGAACGGGAAAGCTACTATGGCTACACCTTC.

This clone turned up a few times. The rearrangement uses TRBV4-3 and TRBJ2-3; 13 positions agree with TRBD2. CDR1 and CDR2 from the germline V gene are LGHNA and YSLEER. The length of the CDR3 is 17 residues. V dropped 4 bases and J dropped 0; count of bases not matched to a gene: 4. CDR3 bases: TGCGCCAGCAGCCTCCAACTAGCGGGGGGGAGCACAGATACGCAGTATTTT. It encodes CASSLQLAGGSTDTQYF.

The rearrangement uses TRBV5-1 and TRBJ1-1, with D tentatively TRBD1 (5 bases). This CDR3 region has 14 residues. Trimming pared 0 bases from V and 3 bases from J, leaving 9 bases between. Germline CDR1 reads SGHRS; CDR2 reads YFSETQ. DNA of the CDR3: TGCGCCAGCAGCTTGGGGACATACGACACTGAAGCTTTCTTT. It encodes CASSLGTYDTEAFF. Full variable domain (outside the CDR3, taken from reference TRBV5-1 and TRBJ1-1): KAGVTQTPRYLIKTRGQQVTLSCSPISGHRSVSWYQQTPGQGLQFLFEYFSETQRNKGNFPGRFSGRQFSNSRSEMNVSTLELGDSALYLCASSLGTYDTEAFFGQGTRLTVV.

The V and J genes are TRBV7-2 and TRBJ1-1, with 8 bases identical to TRBD1. J gave up 8 bases and V 1 base, and 3 bases lay outside the gene matches. This CDR3 contains 13 residues. Germline CDR1 and CDR2: SGHTA and FQGNSA. Here the CDR3 DNA reads TGTGCCAGCAGCTTAGAACGACAGGGGGAAGCTTTCTTT. Its translation is CASSLERQGEAFF.

CDR3 sequence: CASSSISTGRYNEQFF. In DNA form, the CDR3 reads TGTGCCAGTAGTTCTATCTCGACAGGGCGGTACAATGAGCAGTTCTTC. The rearrangement joins TRBV19 to TRBJ2-1, with TRBD1 matching over 7 bases. CDR3 length: 16 amino acids. The V and J ends lost 5 bases and 4 bases, in that order; junction bases with no gene match: 11. The V gene's germline CDR1 is LNHDA and CDR2 SQIVND (reference sequence).

V is TRBV9 and J is TRBJ1-6; 7 nucleotides agree with TRBD1. CDR1 and CDR2 (germline): SGDLS, YYNGEE. The CDR3 extends over 15 amino acids. Losses at the gene ends were 4 bases for V and 7 bases for J; bases not matched to a gene: 8. The CDR3 spells CASSPTRQGNSPLHF. As DNA, the CDR3 is TGTGCCAGCAGCCCGACACGACAGGGAAATTCACCCCTCCACTTT.

V gene TRBV27 combines with J gene TRBJ2-5; 9 positions agree with TRBD1. Germline V gene data show CDR1 as MNHEY and CDR2 as SMNVEV (reference sequence). The CDR3 is made up of 13 amino acids. J gave up 3 bases and V 8 bases, and 4 bases lay outside the gene matches. The DNA for the CDR3 is TGTGCCAGCGGGAGGGACAGGGAAGAGACCCAGTACTTC. As protein: CASGRDREETQYF.

The chain links TRBV11-3 to TRBJ2-5, with D maybe TRBD1 (5 bases). V shed 5 bases and J shed 7 bases, with 14 bases lying between them. The CDR3 extends over 13 amino acids. Germline V gives CDR1 SGHNT, CDR2 YENEEA. This CDR3 is CASSQSDIGTQYF. In nucleotides, the CDR3 is TGTGCCAGCAGCCAATCGGACATTGGGACCCAGTACTTC.

The chain couples TRBV30 to TRBJ2-5; D call uncertain. The ends were cut back, 2 bases at V and 0 bases at J, with 4 bases in the middle. CDR1 GTSNPN and CDR2 SVGIG come from the germline V gene (reference sequence). The CDR3 length is 12 residues. The CDR3 coding sequence is TGTGCCTGGAGTAGGTACCAAGAGACCCAGTACTTC. Encoded protein: CAWSRYQETQYF.

V usage is TRBV11-2 and J usage is TRBJ1-2; D is perhaps TRBD1 (6 bases). The ends were cut back, 6 bases at V and 4 bases at J, with 24 bases in the middle. Germline V gene data show CDR1 as SGHAT and CDR2 as FQNNGV. The CDR3 has 17 amino acids. The CDR3 loop reads CASRPPLFSGAAYGYTF. Written as DNA, the CDR3 is TGTGCCAGCAGGCCGCCACTATTCTCAGGGGCCGCCTATGGCTACACCTTC.

This clone was counted a single time. The CDR3 sequence is CASSSKPIRGLAGVRYEQYF. The DNA of the CDR3 is TGTGCCAGTAGTTCCAAACCGATCCGAGGACTAGCGGGAGTAAGGTACGAGCAGTACTTC. V is TRBV19 and J is TRBJ2-7, with 13 positions matching TRBD2. The CDR3 is 20 amino acids. Germline CDR1 and CDR2: LNHDA and SQIVND (reference sequence). The V segment lost 5 bases and the J segment 4 bases; nucleotides outside the gene matches: 20.

This chain joins TRBV7-9 and TRBJ2-2; TRBD2 agrees at 10 bases. Germline V gene sequence: CDR1 SEHNR, CDR2 FQNEAQ (reference sequence). Germline trimming cut 3 bases from V and 5 bases from J; bases unmatched to any gene: 3. CDR3 size: 15 residues. DNA for the CDR3: TGTGCCAGCAGCTTTCTAGCGGGGGTGACCGGGGAGCTGTTTTTT. It encodes CASSFLAGVTGELFF.

This clone was picked up a small number of times. This chain uses TRBV19 with TRBJ1-3, with D uncertain. V lost 6 bases, J lost 4 bases, and 13 bases lay in between. Germline V CDR1 and CDR2: LNHDA, SQIVND (reference sequence). The CDR3 length is 14 residues. CDR3 sequence: CASRSQKSGNTIYF. CDR3 coding DNA: TGTGCCAGTAGATCCCAAAAATCCGGAAACACCATATATTTT. Supplemented by reference TRBV19 and TRBJ1-3, the full variable domain reads DGGITQSPKYLFRKEGQNVTLSCEQNLNHDAMYWYRQDPGQGLRLIYYSQIVNDFQKGDIAEGYSVSREKKESFPLTVTSAQKNPTAFYLCASRSQKSGNTIYFGEGSWLTVV.

The V call is TRBV7-2, the J call TRBJ2-5, with no clear D. In germline, CDR1 is SGHTA, CDR2 FQGNSA. The CDR3 totals 14 residues. V lost 4 bases to trimming and J lost 7 bases, with 16 bases between them. The CDR3 is CASSSAKQSGTQYF. CDR3 nucleotides: TGTGCCAGCAGCTCAGCCAAACAGTCGGGGACCCAGTACTTC.

The chain employs TRBV19 and TRBJ1-4; perhaps TRBD1 as D (6 bases). The CDR3 loop spans 15 amino acids. Germline-derived CDR1 and CDR2 are LNHDA and SQIVND (reference sequence). V was trimmed by 7 bases and J by 6 bases, leaving 18 bases between them. CDR3 coding DNA: TGTGCCAGTATGAACAGGGCCTCGCAATATGAAAAACTGTTTTTT. This encodes CASMNRASQYEKLFF.

The rearrangement joins TRBV19 to TRBJ1-1, with TRBD1 matching 11 bases. Losses at the gene ends were 10 bases for V and 2 bases for J; bases not matched to a gene: 12. The germline V gene encodes CDR1 LNHDA and CDR2 SQIVND (reference sequence). The CDR3 length is 16 residues. The CDR3 DNA reads TGTGCCACCGGGGGTAGGACAGGGGGCGATAACACTGAAGCTTTCTTT. The encoded protein is CATGGRTGGDNTEAFF.

V usage is TRBV6-1 and J usage is TRBJ2-7; D may be TRBD2 (6 bases). The CDR3 totals 12 residues. Germline V gene lookup returns CDR1 MNHNS and CDR2 SASEGT. V was trimmed by 8 bases and J by 7 bases, leaving 15 bases between them. The CDR3 spells CASGAGFSEQYF. CDR3 DNA: TGTGCCAGCGGGGCGGGATTCAGTGAGCAGTACTTC.

This clone was picked up a small number of times. CDR3 nucleotide sequence: TGTGCCAGCAGTGATCGTACCGGGGAGCTGTTTTTT. Translation gives CASSDRTGELFF. This chain uses TRBV2 with TRBJ2-2; D unclear. The germline CDR1 and CDR2 sequences are SNHLY and FYNNEI. Trimming pared 3 bases from V and 5 bases from J, leaving 4 bases between. This CDR3 contains 12 residues.

This clone was seen a few times. This chain uses TRBV25-1 with TRBJ1-1, with D possibly TRBD1 on 5 matching bases. With 4 bases removed from V and 5 bases from J, the gap between germline ends came to 11 bases. The CDR3 runs 13 residues. Per germline, CDR1 MGHDK and CDR2 SYGVNS. The CDR3 nucleotides are TGTGCCAGCAGTGCCCGGGGGTCTACTGAAGCTTTCTTT. Its translation: CASSARGSTEAFF. Using reference TRBV25-1 and TRBJ1-1 for the parts outside the CDR3, the full variable domain is EADIYQTPRYLVIGTGKKITLECSQTMGHDKMYWYQQDPGMELHLIHYSYGVNSTEKGDLSSESTVSRIRTEHFPLTLESARPSHTSQYLCASSARGSTEAFFGQGTRLTVV.

V gene TRBV30 combines with J gene TRBJ1-2; TRBD1 matches 7 bases. Per the germline V gene, CDR1 is GTSNPN and CDR2 is SVGIG (reference sequence). The junction had 4 bases not matched to a gene; V was cut back by 5 bases and J by 4 bases. CDR3 length equals 12 residues. The CDR3 sequence: CAWGGQTYGYTF. DNA of the CDR3: TGTGCCTGGGGGGGACAGACCTATGGCTACACCTTC.

This clone was seen a few times. The chain recombines TRBV5-4 with TRBJ1-4; weak D call: TRBD1 (6 bases). V lost 0 bases to trimming and J lost 8 bases, with 11 bases between them. Germline V CDR1 and CDR2: SGHNT, YYREEE (reference sequence). The CDR3 runs 14 residues. The CDR3 DNA follows: TGTGCCAGCAGCTTGGCAGGGGTCCGGGAAAAACTGTTTTTT. This sequence encodes CASSLAGVREKLFF.

The chain combines TRBV7-2 with TRBJ2-7; tentatively, D is TRBD1 (5 bases). CDR3 length equals 12 residues. Germline V gene data show CDR1 as SGHTA and CDR2 as FQGNSA. Trimming shortened V by 6 bases and J by 3 bases, and 9 bases separated the two germline ends. CDR3 protein: CASSHDSYEQYF. The DNA for the CDR3 is TGTGCCAGCAGTCACGACAGCTACGAGCAGTACTTC. Combining the CDR3 with reference TRBV7-2 and TRBJ2-7 gives the whole variable domain GAGVSQSPSNKVTEKGKDVELRCDPISGHTALYWYRQSLGQGLEFLIYFQGNSAPDKSGLPSDRFSAERTGGSVSTLTIQRTQQEDSAVYLCASSHDSYEQYFGPGTRLTVT.